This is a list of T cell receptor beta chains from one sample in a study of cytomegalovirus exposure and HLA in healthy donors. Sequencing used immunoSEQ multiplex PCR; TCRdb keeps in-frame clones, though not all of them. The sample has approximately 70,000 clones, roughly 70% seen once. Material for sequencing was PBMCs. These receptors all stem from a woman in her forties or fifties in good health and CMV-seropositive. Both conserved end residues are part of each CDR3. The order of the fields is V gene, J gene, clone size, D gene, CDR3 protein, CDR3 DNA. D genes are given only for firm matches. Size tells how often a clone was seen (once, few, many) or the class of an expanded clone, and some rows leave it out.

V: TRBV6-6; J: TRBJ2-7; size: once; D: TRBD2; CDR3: CASDVGGANEQYF; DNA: TGTGCCAGCGACGTCGGGGGGGCCAACGAGCAGTACTTC
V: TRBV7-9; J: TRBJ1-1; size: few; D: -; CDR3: CASSSRSDTEAFF; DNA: TGTGCCAGCAGCTCCCGTAGTGACACTGAAGCTTTCTTT
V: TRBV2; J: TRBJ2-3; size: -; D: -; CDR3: CASSELRAPGTDTQYF; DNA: TGTGCCAGCAGTGAGTTGCGGGCCCCTGGCACAGATACGCAGTATTTT
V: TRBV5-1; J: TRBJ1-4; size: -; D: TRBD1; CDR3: CASSLGPQGEREKLFF; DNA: TGCGCCAGCAGCTTGGGACCGCAGGGGGAGAGGGAAAAACTGTTTTTT
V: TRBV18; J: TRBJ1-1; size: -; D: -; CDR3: CASSPAVNTEAFF; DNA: TGTGCCAGCTCACCGGCGGTGAACACTGAAGCTTTCTTT
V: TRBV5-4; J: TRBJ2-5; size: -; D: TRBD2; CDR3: CASSLIMGGGQETQYF; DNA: TGTGCCAGCAGCTTGATAATGGGGGGAGGGCAAGAGACCCAGTACTTC
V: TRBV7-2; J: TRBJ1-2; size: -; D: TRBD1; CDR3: CASSSGTGGYGYTF; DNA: TGTGCCAGCAGCTCAGGGACAGGGGGGTATGGCTACACCTTC
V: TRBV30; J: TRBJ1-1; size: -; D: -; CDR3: CAWTQLQVNTEAFF; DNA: TGTGCCTGGACCCAACTCCAGGTTAACACTGAAGCTTTCTTT
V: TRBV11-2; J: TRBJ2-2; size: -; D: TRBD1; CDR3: CASSLRTVVGTGGGELFF; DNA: TGTGCCAGCAGCTTACGTACCGTCGTCGGGACAGGGGGCGGGGAGCTGTTTTTT
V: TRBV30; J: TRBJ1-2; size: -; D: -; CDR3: CAWSVLDGYTF; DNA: TGTGCCTGGAGTGTACTCGATGGCTACACCTTC
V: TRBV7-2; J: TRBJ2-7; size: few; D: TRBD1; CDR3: CASSLGDRDSEQYF; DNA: TGTGCCAGCAGCTTAGGAGACAGGGATTCCGAGCAGTACTTC
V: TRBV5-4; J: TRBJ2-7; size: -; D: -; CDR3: CASSLQLVREQYF; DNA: TGTGCCAGCAGCTTGCAATTGGTGAGGGAGCAGTACTTC
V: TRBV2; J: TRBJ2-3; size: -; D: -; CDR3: CASSVLTSLDTQYF; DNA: TGTGCCAGCAGTGTACTTACTAGTTTGGATACGCAGTATTTT
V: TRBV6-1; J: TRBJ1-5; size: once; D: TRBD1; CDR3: CASRTGQGSNQPQHF; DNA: TGTGCCAGCAGAACGGGACAGGGAAGCAATCAGCCCCAGCATTTT
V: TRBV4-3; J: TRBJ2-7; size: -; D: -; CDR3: CASSQMRLSDYEQYF; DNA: TGCGCCAGCAGCCAAATGAGGCTTAGTGACTACGAGCAGTACTTC
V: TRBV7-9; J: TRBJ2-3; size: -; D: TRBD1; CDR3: CASSLGQGPGTDTQYF; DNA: TGTGCCAGCAGCCTCGGACAGGGGCCAGGGACAGATACGCAGTATTTT
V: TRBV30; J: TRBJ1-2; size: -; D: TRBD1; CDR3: CAWSVRGTGINYGYTF; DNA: TGTGCCTGGAGTGTACGCGGGACAGGGATAAACTATGGCTACACCTTC
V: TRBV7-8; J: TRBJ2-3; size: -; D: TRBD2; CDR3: CASSLVASGGALGSTDTQYF; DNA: TGTGCCAGCAGCTTAGTTGCTAGCGGGGGGGCCTTGGGGAGCACAGATACGCAGTATTTT
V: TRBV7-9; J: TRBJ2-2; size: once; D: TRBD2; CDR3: CASSLVGLAGDTGELFF; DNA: TGTGCCAGCAGCTTAGTAGGACTAGCGGGAGACACCGGGGAGCTGTTTTTT
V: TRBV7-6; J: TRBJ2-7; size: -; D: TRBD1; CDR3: CASSPDRESSYEQYF; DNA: TGTGCCAGCAGCCCAGACAGGGAAAGCTCCTACGAGCAGTACTTC
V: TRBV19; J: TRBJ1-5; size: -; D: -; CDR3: CASSLTGYNQPQHF; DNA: TGTGCCAGTAGTCTAACAGGGTACAATCAGCCCCAGCATTTT
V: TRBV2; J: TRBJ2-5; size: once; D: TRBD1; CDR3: CASRTTGTGVETQYF; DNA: TGTGCCAGCAGGACTACCGGGACAGGGGTAGAGACCCAGTACTTC
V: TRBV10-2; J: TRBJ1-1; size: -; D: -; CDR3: CASSTFQGTEAFF; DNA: TGCGCCAGCAGTACCTTTCAGGGCACTGAAGCTTTCTTT
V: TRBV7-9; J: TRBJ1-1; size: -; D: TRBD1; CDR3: CASSPEGAGNTEAFF; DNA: TGTGCCAGCAGCCCTGAGGGGGCAGGGAACACTGAAGCTTTCTTT
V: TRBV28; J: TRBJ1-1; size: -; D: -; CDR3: CASSFSNSLNTEAFF; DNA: TGTGCCAGCAGTTTTAGTAACAGCCTTAACACTGAAGCTTTCTTT